This record covers a single T cell receptor (beta chain). Its antigen is undetermined. This CDR3 has 16 residues. V gave up 1 base and J gave up 4 bases, with 15 bases separating them. Germline V CDR1 and CDR2: SEHNR, FQNEAQ (reference sequence). This sample was taken from a study of early T cells in non-severe SARS-CoV-2 infection. Findings and limits, study-wide: Private and CD4 specificities were missed by VDJdb matching, which favored anti-spike CD8 responses.

TCRdb re-analysed the 5' RACE reads in MiXCR, keeping a single row per CDR3 protein. The sample has roughly 51,000 distinct CDR3 sequences, roughly 6.2% seen once; the top ten hold roughly 3.9%. Sequencing was done on a sample of whole blood. The sequence derives from an adult who was a healthcare worker with PCR-confirmed SARS-CoV-2 infection or an uninfected control (not recorded which). V usage is TRBV7-9 and J usage is TRBJ2-3; unclear D gene. The CDR3 is CASSLGLVGRSDTQYF. CDR3 DNA sequence: TGTGCCAGCAGCTTAGGTCTAGTAGGTCGATCAGATACGCAGTATTTT.